This entry describes one TCR beta chain. Its specific antigen is unknown. No base quality values were provided; no much bigger clone lies one nucleotide off. The data originate from a study of blood T cells in healthy people across ages (dated by TCRdb to between 2015 and 2017). About the full investigation: In model experiments, roughly one uniquely barcoded TCR beta cDNA molecule per two T cells was captured by template switching. To track age-related changes in TCR beta repertoire diversity, the study relied on deep sequencing normalized with unique cDNA molecular identifiers. Four age groups were formed from the donors: young (average approximately 17 years), middle-aged (around 41), aged (more than 55) and long-lived (approximately 80). To avoid experimental bias, donors of different ages were randomly spread across the sequencing lanes. The study analyzed two additional independent replicas of 1 million unique cDNA reads from the same blood draw for two donors, one aged 18 to 30 and one aged 80 or older. Here is what the overall study found, with its caveats: Because donor CMV infection status was unknown, age-related changes in expanded clonotypes were potentially confounded. The percentage of naive T cells measured by flow cytometry correlated strongly with observed TCR beta diversity. As age increased, observed TCR beta diversity per million T cells dropped in a roughly linear way, and a significant reduction was already evident by age 40. Estimates of total diversity based on one million sequenced T cells were considered lower bounds and underestimates. The long-lived group showed more naive CD4+ T cells, fewer expanded clones and increased TCR diversity than the aged group, suggesting age selection. Conclusive comparison of naive and antigen-experienced compartments was prevented by the profiling of bulk unsorted PBMCs.

The roughly 39 donors, aged roughly 6 to 95 years, were systemically healthy Caucasian individuals from Russia. About 9.1 milliliters of peripheral blood were collected from each donor into EDTA-treated Vacutainer tubes. Ficoll-Paque density-gradient centrifugation was used to isolate PBMCs, with at least 6 million per sample. Total RNA, at least 6 micrograms per sample, was extracted from PBMCs with Trizol reagent. For every donor, flow cytometry on a PBMC aliquot measured the percentage of naive CD45RAhigh/CD27high T cells. The protocol used for the library was 5' RACE. Sequencing was performed on an Illumina HiSeq 2500. A second roughly 6 to 11 cycle PCR used a sample-barcoded 5' primer and a J-beta primer mix. A template-switch 5' adaptor carrying 12 random nucleotides introduced a unique molecular identifier onto each TCR beta cDNA molecule. Each sample yielded at least 3 million CDR3-containing paired-end reads. First-strand cDNA was synthesized from all RNA with the Mint cDNA synthesis kit, primed by a TRBC-specific oligonucleotide. Following uracil-DNA glycosylase treatment, a first 18-cycle PCR with universal primers M1SS and BC2_uni_R was performed on all cDNA. In the original analysis: For normalization, 1 million high-quality reads were randomly selected from each sample, with every read carrying a distinct molecular identifier. Instead of being binned into consensus sequences, reads that shared molecular identifiers were thrown out. CDR3 identification, clonotype clustering and error correction used MiTCR with a Q25 quality threshold and the strictest error-elimination algorithm. A nonparametric unseen species model with Euler transformation was used to estimate a lower bound on total TCR beta diversity. The raw public reads went through TCRdb reprocessing: fastp at Q25, MiXCR clone calling, in-frame beta chains kept. CDR3 protein sequences are deduplicated, and each keeps its most common genes and DNA. TCRdb assigned the V and J calls; the authors' analysis was not used. This sample comprises 790,000 or so distinct CDR3 sequences, 35% to 50% of them detected only once. The ten largest clones capture 15% to 20% of the sample.

From a lookup of the germline V gene (reference sequence), CDR1 and CDR2 are MNHEY and SMNVEV. A distance of 13 bases separates the germline ends of V and J, which lose 5 bases and 3 bases respectively. Reading from cysteine to phenylalanine, the CDR3 counts 15 amino acids. This entry keeps only the CDR3 DNA: 45 bases, framed from base 1. Sequencing used blood. Recombination connected TRBV27 to TRBJ2-2, with TRBD2 perhaps the D gene, on 5 matching bases. The receptor's source is a man older than 75 in good health. The DNA sequence is TGTGCCAGCAGTGCCGGACGGGATTACACCGGGGAGCTGTTTTTT. This is translated as CASSAGRDYTGELFF.